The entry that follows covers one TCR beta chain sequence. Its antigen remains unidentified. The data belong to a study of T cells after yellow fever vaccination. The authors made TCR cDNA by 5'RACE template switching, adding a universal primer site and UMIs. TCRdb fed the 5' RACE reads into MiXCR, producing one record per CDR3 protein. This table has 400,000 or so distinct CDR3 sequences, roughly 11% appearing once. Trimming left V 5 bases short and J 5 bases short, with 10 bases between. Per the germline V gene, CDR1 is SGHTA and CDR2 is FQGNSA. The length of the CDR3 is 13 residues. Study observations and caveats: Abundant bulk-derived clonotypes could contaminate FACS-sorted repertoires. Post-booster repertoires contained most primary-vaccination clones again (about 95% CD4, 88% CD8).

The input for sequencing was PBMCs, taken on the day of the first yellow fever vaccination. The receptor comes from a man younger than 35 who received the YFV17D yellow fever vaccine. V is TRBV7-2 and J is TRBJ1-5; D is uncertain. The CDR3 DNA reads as TGTGCCAGCAGCCTAAGCCGGCATCAGCCCCAGCATTTT. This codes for CASSLSRHQPQHF.